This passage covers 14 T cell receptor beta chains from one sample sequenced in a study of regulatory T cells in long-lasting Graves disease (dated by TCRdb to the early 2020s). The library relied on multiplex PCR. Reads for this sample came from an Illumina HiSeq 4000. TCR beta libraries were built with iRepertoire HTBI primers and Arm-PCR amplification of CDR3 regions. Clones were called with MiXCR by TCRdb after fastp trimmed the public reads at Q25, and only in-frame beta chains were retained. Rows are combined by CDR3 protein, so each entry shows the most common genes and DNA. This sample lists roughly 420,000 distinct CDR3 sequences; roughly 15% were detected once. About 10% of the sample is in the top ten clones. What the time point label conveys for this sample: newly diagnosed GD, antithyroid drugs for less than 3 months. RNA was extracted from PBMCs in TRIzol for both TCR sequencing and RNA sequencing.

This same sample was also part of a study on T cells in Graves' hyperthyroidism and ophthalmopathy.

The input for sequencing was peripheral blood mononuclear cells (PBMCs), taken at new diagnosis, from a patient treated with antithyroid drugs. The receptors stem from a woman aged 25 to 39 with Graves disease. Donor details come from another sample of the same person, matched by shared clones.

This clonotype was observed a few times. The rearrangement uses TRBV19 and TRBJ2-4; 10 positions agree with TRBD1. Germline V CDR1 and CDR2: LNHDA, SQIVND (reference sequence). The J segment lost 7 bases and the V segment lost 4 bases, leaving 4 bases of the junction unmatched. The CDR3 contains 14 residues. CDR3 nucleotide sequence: TGTGCCAGTAGTAGGGGACAGGGGAAGAACATTCAGTACTTC. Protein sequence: CASSRGQGKNIQYF.

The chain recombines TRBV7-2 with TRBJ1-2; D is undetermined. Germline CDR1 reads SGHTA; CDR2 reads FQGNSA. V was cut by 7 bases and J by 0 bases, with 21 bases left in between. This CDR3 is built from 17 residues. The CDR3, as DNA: TGTGCCAGCACCCTGAACTCCCGACTCGGATCTAACTATGGCTACACCTTC. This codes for CASTLNSRLGSNYGYTF.

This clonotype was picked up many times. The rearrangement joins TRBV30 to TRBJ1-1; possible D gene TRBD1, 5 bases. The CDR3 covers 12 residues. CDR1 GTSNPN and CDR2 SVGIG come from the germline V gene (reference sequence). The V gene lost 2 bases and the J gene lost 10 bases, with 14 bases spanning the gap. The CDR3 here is CAWSSQGWRAFF. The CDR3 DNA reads TGTGCCTGGAGTTCCCAGGGATGGAGAGCTTTCTTT. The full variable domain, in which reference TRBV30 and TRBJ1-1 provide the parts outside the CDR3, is SQTIHQWPATLVQPVGSPLSLECTVEGTSNPNLYWYRQAAGRGLQLLFYSVGIGQISSEVPQNLSASRPQDRQFILSSKKLLLSDSGFYLCAWSSQGWRAFFGQGTRLTVV.

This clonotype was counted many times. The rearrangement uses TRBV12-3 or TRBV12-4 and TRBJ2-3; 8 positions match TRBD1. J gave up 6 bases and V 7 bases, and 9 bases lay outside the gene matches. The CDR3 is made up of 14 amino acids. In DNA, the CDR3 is TGTGCCAGCAATCTTGGACAGGGCGGGGATACGCAGTATTTT. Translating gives CASNLGQGGDTQYF.

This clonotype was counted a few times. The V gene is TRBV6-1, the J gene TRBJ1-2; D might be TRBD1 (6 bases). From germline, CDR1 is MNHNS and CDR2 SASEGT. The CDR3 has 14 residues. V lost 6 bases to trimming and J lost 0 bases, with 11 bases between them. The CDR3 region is CASSPGQTNYGYTF. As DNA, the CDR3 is TGTGCCAGCAGCCCAGGACAGACTAACTATGGCTACACCTTC.

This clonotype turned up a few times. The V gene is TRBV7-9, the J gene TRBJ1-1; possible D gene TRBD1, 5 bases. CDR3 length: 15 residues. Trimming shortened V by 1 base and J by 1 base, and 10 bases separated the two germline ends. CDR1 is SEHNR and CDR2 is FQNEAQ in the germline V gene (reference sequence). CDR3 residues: CASSLGGGSNTEAFF. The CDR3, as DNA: TGTGCCAGCAGCTTAGGGGGGGGATCGAACACTGAAGCTTTCTTT.

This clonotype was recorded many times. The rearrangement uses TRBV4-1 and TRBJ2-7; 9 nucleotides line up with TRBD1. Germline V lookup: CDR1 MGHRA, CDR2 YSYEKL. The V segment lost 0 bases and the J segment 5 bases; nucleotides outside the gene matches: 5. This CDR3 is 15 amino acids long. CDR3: CASSQEGTGNDEQYF. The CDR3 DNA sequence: TGCGCCAGCAGCCAAGAGGGGACAGGGAATGACGAGCAGTACTTC.

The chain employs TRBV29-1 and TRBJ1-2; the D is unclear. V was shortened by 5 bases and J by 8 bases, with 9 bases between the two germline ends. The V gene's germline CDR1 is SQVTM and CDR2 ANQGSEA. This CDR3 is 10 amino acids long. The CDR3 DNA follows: TGCAGCGTTTTTGTGCGCGGCTACACCTTC. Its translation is CSVFVRGYTF.

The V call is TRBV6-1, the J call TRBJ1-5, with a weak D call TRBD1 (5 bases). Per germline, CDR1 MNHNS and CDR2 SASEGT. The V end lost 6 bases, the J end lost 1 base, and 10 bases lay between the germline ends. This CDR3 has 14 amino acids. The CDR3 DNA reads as TGTGCCAGCAGATCGGGGGGGAGCAATCAGCCCCAGCATTTT. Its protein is CASRSGGSNQPQHF.

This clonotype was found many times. The CDR3 nucleotides read TGTGCCAGCAGTAACAGGGACAGCACTGAAGCTTTCTTT. Translation: CASSNRDSTEAFF. This chain links TRBV6-1 with TRBJ1-1, with 7 bases fitting TRBD1. The CDR3 totals 13 residues. Trimming removed 5 bases from V and 4 bases from J; junction bases left unmatched: 4. Germline V gene sequence: CDR1 MNHNS, CDR2 SASEGT.

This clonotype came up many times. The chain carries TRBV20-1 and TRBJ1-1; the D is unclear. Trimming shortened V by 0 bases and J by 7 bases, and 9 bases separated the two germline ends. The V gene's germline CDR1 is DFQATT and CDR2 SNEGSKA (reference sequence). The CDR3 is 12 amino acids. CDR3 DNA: TGCAGTGCTAGAGAAGGCGGGCATGAAGCTTTCTTT. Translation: CSAREGGHEAFF.

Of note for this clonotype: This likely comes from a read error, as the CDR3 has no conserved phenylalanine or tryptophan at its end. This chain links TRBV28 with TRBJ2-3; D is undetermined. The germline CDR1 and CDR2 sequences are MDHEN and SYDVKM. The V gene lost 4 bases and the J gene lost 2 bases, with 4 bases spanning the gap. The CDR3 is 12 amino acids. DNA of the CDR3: TGTGCCAGCAGTTCCCCCACAGATACGCAGTATCTT. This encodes CASSSPTDTQYL.

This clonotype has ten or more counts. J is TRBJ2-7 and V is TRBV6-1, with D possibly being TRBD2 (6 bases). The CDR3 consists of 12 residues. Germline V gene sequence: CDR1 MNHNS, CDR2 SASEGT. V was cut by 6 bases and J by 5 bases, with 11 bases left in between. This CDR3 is CASRRGLNEQYF. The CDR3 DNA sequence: TGTGCCAGCAGACGCGGACTAAACGAGCAGTACTTC.

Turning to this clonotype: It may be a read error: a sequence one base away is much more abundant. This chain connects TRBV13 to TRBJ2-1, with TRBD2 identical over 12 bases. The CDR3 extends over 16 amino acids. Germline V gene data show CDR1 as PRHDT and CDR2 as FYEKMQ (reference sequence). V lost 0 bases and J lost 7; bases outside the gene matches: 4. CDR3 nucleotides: TGTGCCAGCAGCTTAGGGGGACTAGCGGGTGATAATGAGCAGTTCTTC. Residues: CASSLGGLAGDNEQFF.